One and the same sample provided the 24 T cell receptor beta chains below, sequenced in a study. From the 5' RACE reads, TCRdb called clonotypes with MiXCR, one entry per CDR3 protein. The table shows several thousand distinct CDR3 sequences, with 60% occurring only once. The source material was tumor-infiltrating memory CD4+ T cells sorted from the breast tumor. Subset indicated: memory CD4+ T cells, CD4+CD45RO+CD25-. The receptors were sampled from a female donor with breast cancer.

This clonotype was observed a few times. V gene TRBV5-1 combines with J gene TRBJ1-2; weak D call: TRBD1 (5 bases). The CDR3 runs 14 residues. Germline V gives CDR1 SGHRS, CDR2 YFSETQ. Trimming pared 0 bases from V and 4 bases from J, leaving 10 bases between. The CDR3 is CASSLVAGGYGYTF. CDR3 coding DNA: TGCGCCAGCAGCTTGGTTGCTGGGGGCTATGGCTACACCTTC.

The chain couples TRBV5-1 to TRBJ1-4; a weak D match, TRBD1 (5 bases). The V end lost 4 bases, the J end lost 6 bases, and 10 bases lay between the germline ends. Germline CDR1 reads SGHRS; CDR2 reads YFSETQ. This CDR3 region has 13 residues. The DNA of the CDR3 is TGCGCCAGCAGCGGAGGAGGGGATGAAAAACTGTTTTTT. It is translated as CASSGGGDEKLFF.

The chain links TRBV12-3 or TRBV12-4 to TRBJ1-5, with TRBD1 matching 8 bases. The CDR3 is 13 residues long. With 6 bases clipped from V and 4 bases from J, the junction kept 2 bases outside the gene matches. The DNA for the CDR3 is TGTGCCAGCAGGCGACAGGGGAATCAGCCCCAGCATTTT. It translates to CASRRQGNQPQHF.

The rearrangement joins TRBV6-2 or TRBV6-3 to TRBJ1-2; 9 bases align to TRBD1. The CDR3 is 16 amino acids. V was pared by 6 bases and J by 3 bases, with 11 bases of the junction left unmatched. The germline V gene encodes CDR1 MNHEY and CDR2 SVGEGT. The DNA of the CDR3 is TGTGCCAGCAGCGGACAGGGGACAGGAACGGACTATGGCTACACCTTC. Its translation is CASSGQGTGTDYGYTF.

Worth noting for this clonotype: Compared with germline, one end of the junction differs, possibly owing to a read error. The chain combines TRBV10-2 with TRBJ2-1; 13 nucleotides align to TRBD2. This CDR3 spans 19 amino acids. From germline, CDR1 is WSHSY and CDR2 SAAADI. Written as DNA, the CDR3 is TGCGCTAGCAGTGAAAAAGGGACTAGCGGGACAAGCTCCTACAATGAGCAGTTCTTC. Its translation: CASSEKGTSGTSSYNEQFF.

The rearrangement uses TRBV20-1 and TRBJ2-3; D not resolved. Germline CDR1 DFQATT, CDR2 SNEGSKA (reference sequence). Trimming took off 0 bases at V and 4 bases at J, with 11 bases between the two ends. CDR3 size: 14 residues. The CDR3 is CSARDLSRSDTQYF. DNA for the CDR3: TGCAGTGCTAGAGATCTAAGTAGATCAGATACGCAGTATTTT.

This clonotype was seen just once. V gene TRBV9 combines with J gene TRBJ1-2; unclear D gene. Looked up from germline, CDR1 is SGDLS and CDR2 is YYNGEE. The V and J ends lost 0 bases and 8 bases respectively, with 8 bases between them. The CDR3 is made up of 12 amino acids. Written as DNA, the CDR3 is TGTGCCAGCAGCGTAGGGGTTGGAGGCTACACCTTC. It codes for CASSVGVGGYTF. Full variable domain (missing parts from reference TRBV9 and TRBJ1-2): DSGVTQTPKHLITATGQRVTLRCSPRSGDLSVYWYQQSLDQGLQFLIQYYNGEERAKGNILERFSAQQFPDLHSELNLSSLELGDSALYFCASSVGVGGYTFGSGTRLTVV.

This chain links TRBV5-1 with TRBJ2-2; the D is unclear. CDR1 and CDR2 from the germline V gene are SGHRS and YFSETQ. V was shortened by 7 bases and J by 6 bases, with 10 bases between the two germline ends. The CDR3 extends over 12 amino acids. The CDR3 DNA sequence: TGCGCCAGCCTCGTAGACGCCGGGGAGCTGTTTTTT. The encoded protein is CASLVDAGELFF.

The rearrangement joins TRBV5-1 to TRBJ1-5; no reliable D call. Deletions cut 4 bases from V and 2 bases from J, with 10 bases between. Per the germline V gene, CDR1 is SGHRS and CDR2 is YFSETQ. There are 14 residues in the CDR3. The DNA of the CDR3 is TGCGCCAGCAGCCCGAGTACGGGCAATCAGCCCCAGCATTTT. This encodes CASSPSTGNQPQHF.

The count of this clonotype is one. The chain couples TRBV7-2 to TRBJ2-5, with 7 positions matching TRBD1. CDR1 SGHTA and CDR2 FQGNSA come from the germline V gene. This CDR3 contains 17 residues. With 5 bases clipped from V and 5 bases from J, the junction kept 17 bases outside the gene matches. CDR3: CASSRKRRGQAHETQYF. In DNA form, the CDR3 reads TGTGCCAGCAGCCGGAAGCGGCGAGGACAGGCACACGAGACCCAGTACTTC.

V and J are TRBV12-3 or TRBV12-4 and TRBJ1-1; possible D gene TRBD1, 5 bases. V was trimmed by 5 bases and J by 1 base, leaving 23 bases between them. CDR3 length equals 18 residues. CDR3 nucleotide sequence: TGTGCCAGCAGTCCCTCCCGCCAGGGTCTAAATCAGAACACTGAAGCTTTCTTT. Protein sequence: CASSPSRQGLNQNTEAFF.

This clonotype was seen once. V usage is TRBV11-2 and J usage is TRBJ2-1; D perhaps matches TRBD2 (5 bases). The V and J ends lost 5 bases and 5 bases respectively, with 10 bases between them. CDR3 size: 13 residues. Germline V gene lookup returns CDR1 SGHAT and CDR2 FQNNGV. CDR3: CASSDGLNNEQFF. The CDR3 DNA reads TGTGCCAGCAGCGACGGACTGAACAATGAGCAGTTCTTC.

This clonotype turned up a few times. This chain joins TRBV20-1 and TRBJ2-1; TRBD2 agrees at 11 bases. The CDR3 length is 15 residues. Trimming took 4 bases from V and 4 from J; bases not matched to a gene: 6. CDR1 is DFQATT, CDR2 SNEGSKA, per germline (reference sequence). DNA for the CDR3: TGCAGTGCTACCCCGGGACTAGCGGAGTACAATGAGCAGTTCTTC. This sequence encodes CSATPGLAEYNEQFF.

The chain has TRBV7-2 and TRBJ2-3, with D uncertain. The CDR3 consists of 12 residues. CDR1 and CDR2 from the germline V gene are SGHTA and FQGNSA. The V end was cut by 4 bases, the J end by 2 bases, with 4 bases between. The CDR3 DNA is TGTGCCAGCAGCTCATACACAGATACGCAGTATTTT. Residues: CASSSYTDTQYF.

This clonotype came up a few times. The chain uses TRBV15 and TRBJ1-2; D ambiguous. The CDR3 loop spans 13 amino acids. Trimming cost V 2 bases and J 4 bases, with 8 bases left between them. The germline CDR1 and CDR2 sequences are LNHNV and YYDKDF (reference sequence). CDR3: CATSRSRSYGYTF. The CDR3 nucleotides read TGTGCCACCAGCAGATCTCGCTCCTATGGCTACACCTTC.

The V call is TRBV6-1, the J call TRBJ2-1; maybe TRBD1 (6 bases). The CDR3 length is 13 residues. The V end was cut by 7 bases, the J end by 8 bases, with 15 bases between. Looked up from germline, CDR1 is MNHNS and CDR2 is SASEGT. CDR3 in amino acids: CASIVGAGDEQFF. DNA of the CDR3: TGTGCCAGCATAGTGGGGGCCGGGGATGAGCAGTTCTTC.

This clonotype has only a few counts. The chain combines TRBV4-2 with TRBJ2-7; 9 positions agree with TRBD1. Germline CDR1 reads LGHNA; CDR2 reads YNFKEQ. The CDR3 is 14 residues long. Unmatched junction bases numbered 2, after V lost 3 bases and J lost 2 bases. CDR3 bases: TGTGCCAGCAGCCAGGGACAGGGTACCTACGAGCAGTACTTC. Translated, it gives CASSQGQGTYEQYF.

This clonotype is medium-sized. The chain combines TRBV12-3 or TRBV12-4 with TRBJ2-7, with D uncertain. The CDR3 extends over 9 amino acids. The V end lost 5 bases, the J end lost 6 bases, and 2 bases lay between the germline ends. The CDR3 DNA reads TGTGCCAGCAGTCCCGAGCAGTACTTC. This encodes CASSPEQYF.

The chain couples TRBV20-1 to TRBJ2-3; no definite D call. The CDR3 sequence is 13 residues long. V lost 6 bases to trimming and J lost 0 bases, with 10 bases between them. The germline gives CDR1 DFQATT, CDR2 SNEGSKA (reference sequence). CDR3 in amino acids: CSARRLSTDTQYF. The CDR3 DNA reads as TGCAGTGCCCGCCGGCTTAGCACAGATACGCAGTATTTT.

The V call is TRBV4-2, the J call TRBJ1-3; D gene uncertain. The CDR3 contains 17 residues. V was pared by 0 bases and J by 0 bases, with 12 bases between. The germline gives CDR1 LGHNA, CDR2 YNFKEQ. Written as DNA, the CDR3 is TGTGCCAGCAGCCAAGAAGGCGTCCAGACCTCTGGAAACACCATATATTTT. This encodes CASSQEGVQTSGNTIYF.

The gene calls are TRBV12-3 or TRBV12-4 and TRBJ1-2; 7 bases align to TRBD1. Losses at the gene ends were 6 bases for V and 6 bases for J; bases not matched to a gene: 10. This CDR3 spans 14 amino acids. The CDR3 loop reads CASSRAGGSDGYTF. Here the CDR3 DNA reads TGTGCCAGCAGCAGGGCAGGGGGAAGTGATGGCTACACCTTC.

In this sample, this clonotype turned up once. A read error may explain this, as a much larger clone is one base away. The CDR3 DNA is TGTGCCAGCAGAATAAACCTAGCGGGGAAATACGAGCAGTACTTC. Its protein is CASRINLAGKYEQYF. The chain recombines TRBV7-2 with TRBJ2-7; 9 bases map to TRBD2. The V gene end was trimmed by 6 bases and the J gene end by 4 bases; junction bases not matched to a gene: 10. There are 15 residues in the CDR3. Germline V gene data show CDR1 as SGHTA and CDR2 as FQGNSA.

This clonotype was counted between two and nine times. This chain uses TRBV28 with TRBJ1-1; TRBD1 agrees at 12 bases. Germline V gives CDR1 MDHEN, CDR2 SYDVKM. The CDR3 spans 16 residues. V lost 5 bases to trimming and J lost 7 bases; unmatched junction nucleotides: 11. The DNA of the CDR3 is TGTGCCAGCAGTGCTGGGGACAGGGGGCGGTTGGGTGAAGCTTTCTTT. Protein: CASSAGDRGRLGEAFF.

In its sample, this clonotype was seen a few times. The chain joins TRBV12-3 or TRBV12-4 to TRBJ1-2; 11 nucleotides align to TRBD1. This CDR3 contains 15 residues. V shed 5 bases, J shed 8 bases, and the junction held 10 bases outside the gene matches. The CDR3 DNA reads TGTGCCAGCAGTACCCCGCCGGACAGGGGGCACGGCTACACCTTC. This codes for CASSTPPDRGHGYTF.